The sequence of this T cell receptor beta chain was determined in a study of cytomegalovirus exposure and HLA in healthy donors. 13 Jbeta primers and 60 Vbeta primers were used for the PCR. Clones were sequenced by immunoSEQ multiplex PCR, and TCRdb holds only the in-frame ones, with some missing. The sample shows 65,000 to 95,000 clones, about 80% of them seen only once. Study results and caveats: The study labeled about 160 TCR beta chains cytomegalovirus-associated. Later analysis showed most CMV-associated TCR beta chains appearing HLA-restricted. The analysis excluded some indistinguishable V segments, including TRBV6-2 and TRBV6-3. Among the most significant clusters, several appeared linked to common viral pathogens in a later analysis.

Concerning this clone: As yet, its antigen is unknown.

This CDR3 has 12 amino acids. The ends were cut back, 7 bases at V and 1 base at J, with 4 bases in the middle. Germline CDR1 and CDR2: LNHDA and SQIVND (reference sequence). The sample taken for sequencing was PBMCs. The clonotype comes from a man aged 45-60 years in good health and CMV-seronegative. The chain employs TRBV19 and TRBJ2-2, with D unclear. The CDR3 DNA reads TGTGCCAGTAACATGAACACCGGGGAGCTGTTTTTT. This sequence encodes CASNMNTGELFF.